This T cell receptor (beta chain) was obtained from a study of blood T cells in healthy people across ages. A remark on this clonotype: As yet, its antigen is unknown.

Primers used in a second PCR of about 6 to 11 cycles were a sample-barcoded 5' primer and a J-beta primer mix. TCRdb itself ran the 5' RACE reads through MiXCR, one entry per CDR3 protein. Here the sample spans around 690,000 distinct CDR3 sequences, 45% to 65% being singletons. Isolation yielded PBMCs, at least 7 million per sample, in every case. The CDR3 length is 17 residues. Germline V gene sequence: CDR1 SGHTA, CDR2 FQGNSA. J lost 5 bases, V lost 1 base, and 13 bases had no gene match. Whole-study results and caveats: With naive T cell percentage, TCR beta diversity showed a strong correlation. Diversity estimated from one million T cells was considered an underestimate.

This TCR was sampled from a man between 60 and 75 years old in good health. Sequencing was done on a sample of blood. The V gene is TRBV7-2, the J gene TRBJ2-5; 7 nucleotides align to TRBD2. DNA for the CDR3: TGTGCCAGCAGCTTAGGAGGAGTTTCGGGGGGAGGGGAGACCCAGTACTTC. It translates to CASSLGGVSGGGETQYF.